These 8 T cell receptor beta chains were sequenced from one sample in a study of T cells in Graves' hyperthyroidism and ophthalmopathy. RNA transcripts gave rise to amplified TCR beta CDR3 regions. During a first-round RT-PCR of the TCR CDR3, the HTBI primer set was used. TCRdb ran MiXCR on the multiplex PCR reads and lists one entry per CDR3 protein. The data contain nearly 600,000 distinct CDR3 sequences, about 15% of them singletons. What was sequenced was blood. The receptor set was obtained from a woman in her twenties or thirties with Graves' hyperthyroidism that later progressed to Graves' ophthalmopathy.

In DNA, the CDR3 is TGTGCCAGCAGTTTAAACCCAGGCGGGACTAGCGGGAGGGCCAATGAGCAGTTCTTC. Its protein is CASSLNPGGTSGRANEQFF. The rearrangement joins TRBV12-3 or TRBV12-4 to TRBJ2-1; 16 bases are a match to TRBD2. The CDR3 loop spans 19 amino acids. The V segment lost 2 bases and the J segment 6 bases; nucleotides outside the gene matches: 10.

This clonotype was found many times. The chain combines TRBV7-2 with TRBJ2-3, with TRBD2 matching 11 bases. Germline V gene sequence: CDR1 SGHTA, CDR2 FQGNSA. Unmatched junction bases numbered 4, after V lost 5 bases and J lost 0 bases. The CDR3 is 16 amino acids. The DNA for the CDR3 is TGTGCCAGCAGCGGACGGACTAGCGGGAGCACAGATACGCAGTATTTT. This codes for CASSGRTSGSTDTQYF.

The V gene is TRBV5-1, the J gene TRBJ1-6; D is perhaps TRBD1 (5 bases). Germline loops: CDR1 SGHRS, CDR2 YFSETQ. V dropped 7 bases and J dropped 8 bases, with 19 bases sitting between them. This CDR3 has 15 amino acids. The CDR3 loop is CASGNTGATHSPLHF. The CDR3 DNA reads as TGCGCCAGCGGCAACACCGGGGCCACTCATTCACCCCTCCACTTT.

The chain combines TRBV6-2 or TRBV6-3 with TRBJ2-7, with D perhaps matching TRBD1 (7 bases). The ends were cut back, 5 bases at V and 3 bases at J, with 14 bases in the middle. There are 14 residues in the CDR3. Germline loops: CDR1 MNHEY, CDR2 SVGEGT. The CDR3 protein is CASSRPGGSYEQYF. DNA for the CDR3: TGTGCCAGCAGTCGCCCAGGGGGGAGCTACGAGCAGTACTTC.

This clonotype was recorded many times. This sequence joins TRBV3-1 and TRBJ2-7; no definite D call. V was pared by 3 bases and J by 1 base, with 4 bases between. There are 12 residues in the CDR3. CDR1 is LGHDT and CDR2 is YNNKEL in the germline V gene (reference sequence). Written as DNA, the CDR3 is TGTGCCAGCAGCCAGATGTCCTACGAGCAGTACTTC. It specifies CASSQMSYEQYF.

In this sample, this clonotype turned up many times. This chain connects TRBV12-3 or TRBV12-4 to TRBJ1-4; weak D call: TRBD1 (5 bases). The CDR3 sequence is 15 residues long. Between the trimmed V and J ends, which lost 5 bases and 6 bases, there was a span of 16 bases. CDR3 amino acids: CASSPGPGADEKLFF. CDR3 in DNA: TGTGCCAGCAGTCCGGGACCAGGCGCGGATGAAAAACTGTTTTTT.

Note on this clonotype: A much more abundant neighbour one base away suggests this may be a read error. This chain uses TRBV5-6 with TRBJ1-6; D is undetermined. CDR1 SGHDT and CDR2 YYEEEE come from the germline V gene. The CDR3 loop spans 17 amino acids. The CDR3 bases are TGTGCCAGCAGCTTGACGGCGGCCCGGACCTATGATTCACCCCTCCACTTT. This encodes CASSLTAARTYDSPLHF. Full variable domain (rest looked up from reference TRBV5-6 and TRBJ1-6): DAGVTQSPTHLIKTRGQQVTLRCSPKSGHDTVSWYQQALGQGPQFIFQYYEEEERQRGNFPDRFSGHQFPNYSSELNVNALLLGDSALYLCASSLTAARTYDSPLHFGNGTRLTVT.

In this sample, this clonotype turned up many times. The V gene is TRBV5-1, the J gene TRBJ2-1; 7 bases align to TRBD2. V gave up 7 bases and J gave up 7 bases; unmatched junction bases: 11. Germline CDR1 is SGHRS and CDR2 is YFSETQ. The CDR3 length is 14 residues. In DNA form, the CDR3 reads TGCGCCAGCCGAGGTAGCGGGCCTCGTAATGAGCAGTTCTTC. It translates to CASRGSGPRNEQFF.